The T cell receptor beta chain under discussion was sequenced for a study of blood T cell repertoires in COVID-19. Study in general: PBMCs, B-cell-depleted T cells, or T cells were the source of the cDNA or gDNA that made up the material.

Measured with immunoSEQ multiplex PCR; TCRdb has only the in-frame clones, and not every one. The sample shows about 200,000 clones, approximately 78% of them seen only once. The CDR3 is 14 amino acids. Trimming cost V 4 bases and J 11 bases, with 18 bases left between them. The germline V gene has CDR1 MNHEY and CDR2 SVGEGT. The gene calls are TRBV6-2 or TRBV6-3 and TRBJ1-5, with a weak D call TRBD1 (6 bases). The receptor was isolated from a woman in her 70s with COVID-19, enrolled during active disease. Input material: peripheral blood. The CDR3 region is CASSFDRPVTAQHF. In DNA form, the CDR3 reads TGTGCCAGCAGTTTCGACAGGCCTGTGACAGCCCAGCATTTT.